The present T cell receptor beta chain was sequenced within a study of cytomegalovirus exposure and HLA in healthy donors. Study findings and constraints: In an earlier analysis, most TCR beta V segments were productive about 87% or about 30% of the time.

As for this clone: Its antigen is not known.

60 Vbeta and 13 Jbeta primers were used in PCR. Measured with immunoSEQ multiplex PCR; TCRdb has only the in-frame clones, and not every one. This sample has some 180,000 clones, with more than 75% found just once. The TCR originated in a woman between 25 and 40 years old in good health and CMV-seropositive. The sequencing sample was made of PBMCs.

The CDR3 coding sequence is TGCGCCAGCAGCCATGGGCCCAGCAATGAGCAGTTCTTC. It encodes CASSHGPSNEQFF. The chain links TRBV4-3 to TRBJ2-1; D call uncertain. With 3 bases removed from V and 6 bases from J, the gap between germline ends came to 9 bases. Per the germline V gene, CDR1 is LGHNA and CDR2 is YSLEER. This CDR3 comprises 13 residues.